The next 10 T cell receptor beta chains were all read from a single sample in a study of shared clonotypes between healthy human individuals. Only in-frame clones appear in the TCRdb table, and some are missing; sequencing was by immunoSEQ multiplex PCR. Among a few million clones, about 92% were seen once, and the ten largest hold about 0.13%. Sequenced sample: naive CD4+ T cells sorted from blood. Documented subset: CD45RA+ positively selected. Every receptor here comes from a man between 18 and 29 years old in good health.

V gene TRBV25-1 combines with J gene TRBJ2-3; TRBD2 matches at 10 bases. The germline V gene encodes CDR1 MGHDK and CDR2 SYGVNS. The ends lost 4 bases at V and 4 bases at J; junction bases unmatched: 5. CDR3 length equals 15 residues. The CDR3 DNA is TGTGCCAGCAGTGGCCGACTAGCGGGTGCAGATACGCAGTATTTT. Its protein is CASSGRLAGADTQYF.

This chain joins TRBV28 and TRBJ1-2, with TRBD1 matching over 8 bases. This CDR3 is built from 14 residues. After removal of 1 base from V and 7 bases from J, the junction contained 5 bases not matched to a gene. Germline loops: CDR1 MDHEN, CDR2 SYDVKM. The CDR3 reads CASSLLSGGGGYTF. For the CDR3, the DNA is TGTGCCAGCAGTTTATTATCAGGGGGCGGTGGCTACACCTTC.

In the case of this clone: Other DNA sequences in this specimen translate into the identical CDR3. The gene calls are TRBV6-5 and TRBJ1-6; D gene unclear. The CDR3 covers 15 residues. Trimming took off 0 bases at V and 6 bases at J, with 9 bases between the two ends. Looked up from germline, CDR1 is MNHEY and CDR2 is SVGAGI. The CDR3 region is CASSYSSTVNSPLHF. CDR3 DNA: TGTGCCAGCAGTTACTCGAGTACAGTTAATTCACCCCTCCACTTT.

The V call is TRBV5-4, the J call TRBJ1-5, with no clear D. The germline gives CDR1 SGHNT, CDR2 YYREEE (reference sequence). V was clipped by 1 base and J by 10 bases, with 9 bases between them. CDR3 size: 12 residues. Here the CDR3 DNA reads TGTGCCAGCAGCTTGTTTGGGAATCCCCAGCATTTT. It codes for CASSLFGNPQHF.

V is TRBV5-1 and J is TRBJ2-7, with 9 bases identical to TRBD2. The CDR3 length is 14 residues. J lost 2 bases, V lost 7 bases, and 7 bases had no gene match. Germline assignment: CDR1 SGHRS and CDR2 YFSETQ. The CDR3 coding sequence is TGCGCCAGCGGAGAGCGGGGGGACCCCTACGAGCAGTACTTC. This sequence encodes CASGERGDPYEQYF.

This clone was found a few times. The gene calls are TRBV4-3 and TRBJ1-1; D is unresolved. The CDR3 sequence is 15 residues long. V was shortened by 3 bases and J by 1 base, with 12 bases between the two germline ends. CDR1 is LGHNA, CDR2 YSLEER, per germline. CDR3 amino acids: CASSQVQVPNTEAFF. The CDR3 DNA reads TGCGCCAGCAGCCAGGTGCAAGTTCCGAACACTGAAGCTTTCTTT.

This chain links TRBV9 with TRBJ1-2; D is unresolved. V shed 4 bases and J shed 0 bases, with 13 bases lying between them. In germline, CDR1 is SGDLS, CDR2 YYNGEE. CDR3 length equals 15 residues. DNA for the CDR3: TGTGCCAGCAGCCCTTCGACCGGTGCTAACTATGGCTACACCTTC. It is translated as CASSPSTGANYGYTF. The complete variable domain, with remaining parts taken from reference TRBV9 and TRBJ1-2, reads DSGVTQTPKHLITATGQRVTLRCSPRSGDLSVYWYQQSLDQGLQFLIQYYNGEERAKGNILERFSAQQFPDLHSELNLSSLELGDSALYFCASSPSTGANYGYTFGSGTRLTVV.

With respect to this clone: In the same sample, other DNA sequences code for this CDR3. The chain has TRBV11-2 and TRBJ2-5; the D gene is possibly TRBD2 (5 bases). The CDR3 loop spans 13 amino acids. Germline V gene sequence: CDR1 SGHAT, CDR2 FQNNGV. Trimming took 1 base from V and 5 from J, leaving 8 bases between them. This chain's CDR3 is CASSLGPGETQYF. CDR3 in DNA: TGTGCCAGCAGCTTAGGTCCGGGGGAGACCCAGTACTTC. Based on the CDR3 plus reference TRBV11-2 and TRBJ2-5, the full variable domain is EAGVAQSPRYKIIEKRQSVAFWCNPISGHATLYWYQQILGQGPKLLIQFQNNGVVDDSQLPKDRFSAERLKGVDSTLKIQPAKLEDSAVYLCASSLGPGETQYFGPGTRLLVL.

The chain couples TRBV5-6 to TRBJ2-7; D assignment may be TRBD1 or TRBD2 (5 bases each). The CDR3 loop spans 12 amino acids. Per the germline V gene, CDR1 is SGHDT and CDR2 is YYEEEE. The germline V and J ends were trimmed by 4 bases and 4 bases, with 9 bases remaining between them. The CDR3 spells CASSRDVYEQYF. CDR3 coding DNA: TGTGCCAGCAGCAGGGACGTGTACGAGCAGTACTTC.

This CDR3 is CATARGAHNEQFF. The CDR3 DNA reads as TGTGCCACAGCCCGTGGGGCCCACAATGAGCAGTTCTTC. This chain joins TRBV28 and TRBJ2-1, with D perhaps matching TRBD1 (5 bases). V lost 10 bases, J lost 5 bases, and 15 bases lay in between. Germline V gene lookup returns CDR1 MDHEN and CDR2 SYDVKM. This CDR3 spans 13 amino acids.